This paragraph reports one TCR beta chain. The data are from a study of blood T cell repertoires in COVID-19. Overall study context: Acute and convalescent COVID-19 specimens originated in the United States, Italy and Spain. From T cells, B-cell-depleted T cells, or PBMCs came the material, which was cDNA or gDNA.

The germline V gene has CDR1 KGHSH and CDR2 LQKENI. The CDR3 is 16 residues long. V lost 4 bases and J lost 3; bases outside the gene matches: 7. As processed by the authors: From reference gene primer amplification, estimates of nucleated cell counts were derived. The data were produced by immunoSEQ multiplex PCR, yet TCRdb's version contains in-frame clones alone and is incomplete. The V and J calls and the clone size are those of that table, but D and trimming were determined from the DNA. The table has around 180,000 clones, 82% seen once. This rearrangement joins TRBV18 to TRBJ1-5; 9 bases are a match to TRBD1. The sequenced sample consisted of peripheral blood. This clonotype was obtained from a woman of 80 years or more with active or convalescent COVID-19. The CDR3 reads CASSLQTGGDNQPQHF. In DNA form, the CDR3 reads TGTGCCAGCTCACTCCAGACAGGGGGAGACAATCAGCCCCAGCATTTT. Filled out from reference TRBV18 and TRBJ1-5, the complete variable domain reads NAGVMQNPRHLVRRRGQEARLRCSPMKGHSHVYWYRQLPEEGLKFMVYLQKENIIDESGMPKERFSAEFPKEGPSILRIQQVVRGDSAAYFCASSLQTGGDNQPQHFGDGTRLSIL.